This T cell receptor (beta chain) came from a study of identical twins. TCRdb itself ran the 5' RACE reads through MiXCR, one entry per CDR3 protein. The sample includes fewer than 250,000 distinct CDR3 sequences, 7.5% of them seen just once. Germline CDR1 and CDR2: SGHVS and FQNEAQ. This CDR3 is built from 15 residues. V lost 5 bases to trimming and J lost 3 bases, with 14 bases between them. These data also formed part of another study, on yellow fever vaccine responses in identical twins.

This clonotype originated in a woman in her late teens or twenties in good health. Sequences were obtained from CD8+ T cells sorted from blood. J is TRBJ1-5 and V is TRBV7-8; D is perhaps TRBD1 (5 bases). CDR3 residues: CASSLPGHFNQPQHF. The CDR3 DNA follows: TGTGCCAGCAGCCTACCAGGACACTTCAATCAGCCCCAGCATTTT. Using reference TRBV7-8 and TRBJ1-5 for the parts outside the CDR3, the full variable domain is GAGVSQSPRYKVAKRGQDVALRCDPISGHVSLFWYQQALGQGPEFLTYFQNEAQLDKSGLPSDRFFAERPEGSVSTLKIQRTQQEDSAVYLCASSLPGHFNQPQHFGDGTRLSIL.